This T cell receptor (beta chain) was documented in a study of immune heterogeneity within non-small cell lung tumors (dated by TCRdb to the late 2010s). Regarding the complete study: By histology, the tumors were 4 squamous cell carcinomas, nine to eleven non-squamous carcinomas and 1 tumor not otherwise specified. To examine intratumoral immune heterogeneity, the study used whole-exome sequencing, RNA-seq and TCR beta repertoire sequencing on multiple spatially distinct regions of each NSCLC tumor. TCR repertoires were analyzed from around 57 tumor loci of some 15 patients, whereas transcriptome data were available for only around 48 loci from about a dozen patients. For mutant peptides 8 to 11 amino acids long, netMHCpan-3.0 predicted neoantigen binding to the HLA alleles of each patient. The paper as a whole reports these results and caveats: Within a given patient, the same dominant CDR3B clonotypes showed up repeatedly across loci, although different tumor locations also carried unique high-frequency clones. A statistically significant but moderate positive correlation (R roughly 0.3) was observed between local T-cell repertoire clonality and local tumor mutational burden. High-frequency TCR beta clonotypes were largely distinct between individual patients.

The sample holds many counts of this clonotype. Its antigen is still unknown. No clone much larger than this one lies a single base away; base qualities are absent. The TCR beta CDR3 region was amplified with a multiplex PCR system whose first round of around 11 cycles used 32 V-gene forward primers and 13 J-gene reverse primers. The first PCR round was done with a QIAGEN Multiplex PCR Kit, and the primer sequences were filed in Chinese patent CN105087789A. In a second PCR round, Illumina universal primers were added with the Phusion High-Fidelity PCR Kit. Paired-end sequencing of TCR libraries was carried out on the Illumina HiSeq X Ten platform at a read length of 151 bp. In the authors' own workflow: Reads without multiplex PCR primers were removed using Cutadapt, read pairs were merged using PEAR, and CDR3 regions were called using MiXCR with default settings. Shannon entropy measured repertoire diversity, while clonality was calculated as one minus the Shannon entropy divided by the ln of the count of productive unique sequences. Clonotypes present at frequencies of at least 0.5% were defined as dominant or high-frequency T-cell clones. Clones were called with MiXCR by TCRdb after fastp trimmed the public reads at Q25, and only in-frame beta chains were retained. Under each unique CDR3 protein, matching rows form one entry showing the most common genes and DNA. None of the V and J calls come from the authors' own analysis; TCRdb made them. The sample includes some 10,000 distinct CDR3 sequences, with 31% observed a single time. 11% of the sample is held by the ten biggest clonotypes.

V lost 0 bases and J lost 6 bases; the stretch between them is 17 bases long. Looking up the germline V gene (reference sequence) yields CDR1 DFQATT and CDR2 SNEGSKA. The CDR3 has 15 amino acids, counting the end cysteine and phenylalanine. Only the CDR3 portion is preserved as DNA: 45 bases, with reading frame beginning at the first base. The TCR template was genomic DNA extracted from bulk tumor tissue, and approximately 600 ng of gDNA was amplified for each sample. During surgery, multiple biopsies were taken from each primary tumor and placed as far apart as possible within the tumor mass. The study cohort was described as untreated, and patients were newly diagnosed NSCLC cases undergoing curative surgery. The donors were approximately 14 patients with newly diagnosed non-small cell lung cancer who were having surgery with curative intent. Two independent pathologists examined the resected tumor masses. Only high-quality DNA and RNA samples were carried forward to sequencing.

The TCR comes from a man aged 55 to 70 with non-small cell lung cancer. Sequencing input: lung tumor tissue. The chain joins TRBV20-1 to TRBJ2-5; TRBD2 is a possible D gene, resting on 6 matching bases. The DNA reads TGCAGTGCTAGAGATTACAGACTAGACTCCCAGACCCAGTACTTC. This encodes CSARDYRLDSQTQYF.